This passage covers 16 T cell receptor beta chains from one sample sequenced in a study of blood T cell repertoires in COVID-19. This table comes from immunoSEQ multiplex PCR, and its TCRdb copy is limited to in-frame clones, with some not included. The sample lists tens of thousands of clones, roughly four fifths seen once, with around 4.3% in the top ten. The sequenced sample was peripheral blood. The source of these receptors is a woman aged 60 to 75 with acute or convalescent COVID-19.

The CDR3 reads CASSLHSGQPQHF. The CDR3 coding sequence is TGCGCCAGCAGCTTGCACAGCGGACAGCCCCAGCATTTT. The rearrangement links TRBV5-1 to TRBJ1-5; D gene uncertain. Between the trimmed V and J ends, which lost 1 base and 7 bases, there was a span of 9 bases. This CDR3 has 13 amino acids. Germline V gives CDR1 SGHRS, CDR2 YFSETQ. Supplemented by reference TRBV5-1 and TRBJ1-5, the full variable domain reads KAGVTQTPRYLIKTRGQQVTLSCSPISGHRSVSWYQQTPGQGLQFLFEYFSETQRNKGNFPGRFSGRQFSNSRSEMNVSTLELGDSALYLCASSLHSGQPQHFGDGTRLSIL.

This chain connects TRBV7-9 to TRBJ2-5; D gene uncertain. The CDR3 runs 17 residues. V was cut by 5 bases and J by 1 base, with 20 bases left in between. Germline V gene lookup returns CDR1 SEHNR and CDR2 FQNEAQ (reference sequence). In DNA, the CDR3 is TGTGCCAGCAGCGTCCGGAGTGGTCTACACCTCCAAGAGACCCAGTACTTC. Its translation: CASSVRSGLHLQETQYF.

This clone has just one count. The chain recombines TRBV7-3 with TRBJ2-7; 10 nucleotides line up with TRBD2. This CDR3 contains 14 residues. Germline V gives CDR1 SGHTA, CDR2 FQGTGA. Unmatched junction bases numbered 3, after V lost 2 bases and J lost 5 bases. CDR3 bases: TGTGCCAGCAGCTTAGGGACTAGCGCAGACGAGCAGTACTTC. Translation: CASSLGTSADEQYF.

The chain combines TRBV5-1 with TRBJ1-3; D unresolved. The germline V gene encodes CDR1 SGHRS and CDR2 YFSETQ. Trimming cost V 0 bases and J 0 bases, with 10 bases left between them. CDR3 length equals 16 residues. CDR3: CASSLDPGYSGNTIYF. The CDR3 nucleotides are TGCGCCAGCAGCTTGGATCCGGGTTACTCTGGAAACACCATATATTTT.

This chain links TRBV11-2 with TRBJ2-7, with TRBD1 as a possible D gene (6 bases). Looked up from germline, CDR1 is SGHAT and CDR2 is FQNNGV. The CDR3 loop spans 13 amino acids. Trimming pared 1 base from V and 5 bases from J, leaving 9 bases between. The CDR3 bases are TGTGCCAGCAGCTTAGCAGGGGTAAACGAGCAGTACTTC. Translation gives CASSLAGVNEQYF.

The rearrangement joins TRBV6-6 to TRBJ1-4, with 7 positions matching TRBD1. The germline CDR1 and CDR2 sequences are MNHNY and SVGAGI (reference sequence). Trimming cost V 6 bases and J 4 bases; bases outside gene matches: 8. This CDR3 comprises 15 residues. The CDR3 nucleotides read TGTGCCAGCAGATCCGACAGGGCGCTTAATGAAAAACTGTTTTTT. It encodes CASRSDRALNEKLFF.

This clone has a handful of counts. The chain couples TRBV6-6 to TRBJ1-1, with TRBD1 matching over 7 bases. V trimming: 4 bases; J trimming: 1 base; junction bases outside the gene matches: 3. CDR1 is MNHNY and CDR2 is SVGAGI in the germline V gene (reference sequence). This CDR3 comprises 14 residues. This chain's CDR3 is CASSFRQGNTEAFF. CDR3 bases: TGTGCCAGCAGTTTTCGACAGGGGAACACTGAAGCTTTCTTT.

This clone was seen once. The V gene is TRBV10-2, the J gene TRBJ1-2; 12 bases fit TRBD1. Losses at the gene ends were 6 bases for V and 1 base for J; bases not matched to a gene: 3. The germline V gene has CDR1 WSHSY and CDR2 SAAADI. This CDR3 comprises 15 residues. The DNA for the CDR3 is TGCGCCAGCAGGAGGGACAGGGGGCTTAACTATGGCTACACCTTC. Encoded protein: CASRRDRGLNYGYTF.

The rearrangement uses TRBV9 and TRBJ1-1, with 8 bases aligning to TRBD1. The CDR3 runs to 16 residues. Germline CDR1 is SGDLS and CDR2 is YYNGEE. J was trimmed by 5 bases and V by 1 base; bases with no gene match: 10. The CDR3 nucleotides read TGTGCCAGCAGCGTATCCTCGACAACAGGGGGGACTGAAGCTTTCTTT. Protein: CASSVSSTTGGTEAFF.

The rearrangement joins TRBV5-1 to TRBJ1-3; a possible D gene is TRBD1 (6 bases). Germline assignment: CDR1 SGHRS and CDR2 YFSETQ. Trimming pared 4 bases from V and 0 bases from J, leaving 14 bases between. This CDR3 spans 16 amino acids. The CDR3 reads CASSTEGGGSGNTIYF. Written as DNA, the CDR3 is TGCGCCAGCAGCACCGAAGGGGGGGGCTCTGGAAACACCATATATTTT.

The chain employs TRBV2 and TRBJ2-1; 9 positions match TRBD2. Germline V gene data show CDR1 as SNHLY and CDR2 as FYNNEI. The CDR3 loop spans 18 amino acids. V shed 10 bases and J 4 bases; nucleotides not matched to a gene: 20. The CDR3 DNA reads TGTGCCATCCAACTGGGAGCGGGGGGCCTATCTACGTACAATGAGCAGTTCTTC. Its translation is CAIQLGAGGLSTYNEQFF.

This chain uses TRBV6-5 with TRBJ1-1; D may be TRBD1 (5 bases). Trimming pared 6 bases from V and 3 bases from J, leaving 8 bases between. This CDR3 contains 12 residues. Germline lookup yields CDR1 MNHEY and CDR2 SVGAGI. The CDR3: CASRLGHTEAFF. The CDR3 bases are TGTGCCAGCAGATTGGGGCACACTGAAGCTTTCTTT.

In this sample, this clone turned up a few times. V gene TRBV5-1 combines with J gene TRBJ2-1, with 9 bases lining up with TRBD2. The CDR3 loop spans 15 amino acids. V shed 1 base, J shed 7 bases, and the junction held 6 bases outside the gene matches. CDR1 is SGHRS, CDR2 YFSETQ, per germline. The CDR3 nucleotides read TGCGCCAGCAGCTTGCAAGCGGGGGGCCCTAATGAGCAGTTCTTC. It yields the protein CASSLQAGGPNEQFF. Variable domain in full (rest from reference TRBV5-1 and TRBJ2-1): KAGVTQTPRYLIKTRGQQVTLSCSPISGHRSVSWYQQTPGQGLQFLFEYFSETQRNKGNFPGRFSGRQFSNSRSEMNVSTLELGDSALYLCASSLQAGGPNEQFFGPGTRLTVL.

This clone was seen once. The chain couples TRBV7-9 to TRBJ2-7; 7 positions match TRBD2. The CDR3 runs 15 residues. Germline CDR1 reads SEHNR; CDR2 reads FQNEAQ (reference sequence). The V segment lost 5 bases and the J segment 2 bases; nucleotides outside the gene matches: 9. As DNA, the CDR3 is TGTGCCAGCAGCCCACCCTCCAGCGGGGCCTACGAGCAGTACTTC. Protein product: CASSPPSSGAYEQYF.

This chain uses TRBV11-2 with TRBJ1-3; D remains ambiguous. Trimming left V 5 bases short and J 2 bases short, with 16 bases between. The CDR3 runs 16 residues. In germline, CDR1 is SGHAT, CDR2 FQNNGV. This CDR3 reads CASSPYPGRAGNTIYF. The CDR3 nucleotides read TGTGCCAGCAGCCCCTACCCGGGGAGGGCTGGAAACACCATATATTTT.

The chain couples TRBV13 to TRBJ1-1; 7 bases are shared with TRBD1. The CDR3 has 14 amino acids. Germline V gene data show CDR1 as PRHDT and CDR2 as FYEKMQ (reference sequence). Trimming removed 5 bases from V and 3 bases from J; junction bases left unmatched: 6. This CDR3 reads CASSIRGEHTEAFF. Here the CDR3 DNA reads TGTGCCAGCAGCATCAGGGGGGAACACACTGAAGCTTTCTTT.